This T cell receptor beta chain was obtained from a study of blood T cell repertoires in COVID-19. About the study: Sources were T cells, B-cell-depleted T cells, or PBMCs; the material itself was cDNA or gDNA.

The participants were between about 18 and 90 years old and came from 24 US areas. Participant-given clinical history determined each cohort assignment. In the original workflow: Estimation of nucleated cell counts was performed using reference gene primer amplification. Sequenced by immunoSEQ multiplex PCR; TCRdb stores in-frame clones only, minus some. V and J calls and clone size are as listed in that table; D and trimming were resolved from the DNA. The sample has some 140,000 clones; roughly 84% are singletons. The CDR3 loop spans 11 amino acids. Trimming took 7 bases from V and 6 from J, leaving 10 bases between them. Germline-derived CDR1 and CDR2 are SGHDT and YYEEEE.

The receptor comes from a man aged 35 to 55 with acute COVID-19. The sequencing input was PBMCs or T cells enriched from blood (not recorded which). The V call is TRBV5-6, the J call TRBJ1-2, with D possibly matching TRBD1 (5 bases). Written as DNA, the CDR3 is TGTGCCAGCCTGGGGGGTAATGGCTACACCTTC. Its protein is CASLGGNGYTF. The whole variable domain, filled in from reference TRBV5-6 and TRBJ1-2, reads DAGVTQSPTHLIKTRGQQVTLRCSPKSGHDTVSWYQQALGQGPQFIFQYYEEEERQRGNFPDRFSGHQFPNYSSELNVNALLLGDSALYLCASLGGNGYTFGSGTRLTVV.